This T cell receptor beta chain stems from a study of blood T cells in healthy people across ages. It was with a sample-barcoded 5' primer and a J-beta primer mix that a second PCR of about 6 to 12 cycles was run. Template switching added a 12-random-nucleotide identifier to every cDNA molecule. Via MiXCR, TCRdb re-called the 5' RACE reads, giving one row per CDR3 protein. The profile shows fewer than 750,000 distinct CDR3 sequences, around 50% of them singletons. The CDR3 spans 15 residues. With 2 bases removed from V and 3 bases from J, the gap between germline ends came to 14 bases. Germline loops: CDR1 MNHEY, CDR2 SVGAGI. About 9.9 milliliters of peripheral blood were drawn from each donor.

Sequencing input: blood. This receptor was taken from a man older than 75 in good health. This chain joins TRBV6-5 and TRBJ2-7; possibly TRBD2 for D (7 bases). The CDR3 DNA sequence: TGTGCCAGCAGTTACGGGTCAGGGGAGGGCTACGAGCAGTACTTC. The encoded protein is CASSYGSGEGYEQYF.